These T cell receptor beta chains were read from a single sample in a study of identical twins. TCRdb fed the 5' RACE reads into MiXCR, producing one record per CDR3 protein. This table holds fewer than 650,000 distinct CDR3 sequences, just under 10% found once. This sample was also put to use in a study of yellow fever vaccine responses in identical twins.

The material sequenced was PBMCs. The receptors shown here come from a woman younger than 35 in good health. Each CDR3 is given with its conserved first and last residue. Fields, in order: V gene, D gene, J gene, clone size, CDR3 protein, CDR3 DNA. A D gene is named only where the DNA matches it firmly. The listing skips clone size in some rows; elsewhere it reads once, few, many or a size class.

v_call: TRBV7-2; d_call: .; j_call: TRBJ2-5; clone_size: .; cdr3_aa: CASSLFRGEQETQYF; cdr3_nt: TGTGCCAGCAGCTTATTTAGGGGGGAACAAGAGACCCAGTACTTC
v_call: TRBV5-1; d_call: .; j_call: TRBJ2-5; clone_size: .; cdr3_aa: CASSLGGSKETQYF; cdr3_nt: TGCGCCAGCAGCTTGGGAGGGTCTAAAGAGACCCAGTACTTC
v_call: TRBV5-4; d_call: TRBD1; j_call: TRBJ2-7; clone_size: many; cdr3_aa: CASSLAFSSGQGDLDEQYF; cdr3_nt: TGTGCCAGCAGCTTGGCCTTTTCCTCGGGGCAGGGGGACCTGGACGAGCAGTACTTC
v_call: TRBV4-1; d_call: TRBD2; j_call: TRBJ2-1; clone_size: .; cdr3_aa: CASSRSTSGRMGEQFF; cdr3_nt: TGCGCCAGCAGCCGTTCGACTAGCGGGAGAATGGGTGAGCAGTTCTTC
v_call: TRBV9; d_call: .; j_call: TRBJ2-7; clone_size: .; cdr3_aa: CASSVEPYYEQYF; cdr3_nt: TGTGCCAGCAGCGTGGAACCGTACTACGAGCAGTACTTC
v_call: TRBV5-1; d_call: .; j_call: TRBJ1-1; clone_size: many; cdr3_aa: CASSPAGPGMNTEAFF; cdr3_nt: TGCGCCAGCAGCCCAGCCGGCCCGGGCATGAACACTGAAGCTTTCTTT
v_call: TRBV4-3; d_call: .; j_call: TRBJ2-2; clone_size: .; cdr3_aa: CASGWGTGELFF; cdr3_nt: TGCGCCAGCGGATGGGGCACCGGGGAGCTGTTTTTT
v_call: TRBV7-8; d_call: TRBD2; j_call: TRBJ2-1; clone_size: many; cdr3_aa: CASSLGAGGGYNEQFF; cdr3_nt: TGTGCCAGCAGCTTAGGTGCGGGAGGTGGATACAATGAGCAGTTCTTC
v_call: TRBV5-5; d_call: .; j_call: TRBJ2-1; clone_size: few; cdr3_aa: CASSPVGASNNEQFF; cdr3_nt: TGTGCCAGCAGCCCGGTCGGGGCGTCCAACAATGAGCAGTTCTTC
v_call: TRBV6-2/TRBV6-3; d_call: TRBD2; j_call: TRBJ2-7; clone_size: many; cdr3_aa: CASMVGSGRAEDEQYF; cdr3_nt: TGTGCCAGCATGGTGGGGAGCGGGAGGGCAGAAGACGAGCAGTACTTC
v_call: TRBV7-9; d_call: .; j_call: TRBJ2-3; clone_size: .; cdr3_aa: CASSPVATDTQYF; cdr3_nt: TGTGCCAGCAGCCCCGTTGCTACAGATACGCAGTATTTT